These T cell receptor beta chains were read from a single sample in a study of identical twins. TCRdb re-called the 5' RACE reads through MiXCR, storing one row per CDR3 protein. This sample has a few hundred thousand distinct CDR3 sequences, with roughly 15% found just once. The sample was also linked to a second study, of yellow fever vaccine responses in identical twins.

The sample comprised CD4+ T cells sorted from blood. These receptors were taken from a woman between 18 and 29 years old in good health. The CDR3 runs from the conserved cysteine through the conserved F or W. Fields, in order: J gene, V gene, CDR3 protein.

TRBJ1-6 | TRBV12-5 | CASGLVGGTPYNSPLHF
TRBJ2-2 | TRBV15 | CATSSRLAGLTGELFF
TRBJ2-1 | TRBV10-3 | CAISDASGGHNEQFF
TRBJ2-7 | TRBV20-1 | CSATRQADEQYF
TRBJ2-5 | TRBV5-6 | CASSRRGQVVETQYF
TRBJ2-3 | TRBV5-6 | CASSVLWTGVDTDTQYF
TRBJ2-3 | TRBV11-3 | CASSSNRDRSSTDTQYF
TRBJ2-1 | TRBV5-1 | CASSLFANNEQFF
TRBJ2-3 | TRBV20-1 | CSAYGTANTDTQYF
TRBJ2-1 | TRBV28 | CASSIGLAGTYNEQFF
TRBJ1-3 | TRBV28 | CASSFPGAASGNTIYF
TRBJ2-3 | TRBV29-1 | CSVASGVSTDTQYF
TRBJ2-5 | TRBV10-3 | CAIRSGTNQETQYF
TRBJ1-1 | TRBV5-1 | CASSLAGDNTEAFF
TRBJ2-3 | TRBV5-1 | CASDLGLAATDTQYF
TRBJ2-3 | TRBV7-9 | CASSPNPRERVTDTQYF
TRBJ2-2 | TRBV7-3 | CASSLVSGSSGELFF
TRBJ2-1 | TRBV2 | CASSEDRGAPYNEQFF
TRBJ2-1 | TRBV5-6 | CASSFLKTSSYNEQFF
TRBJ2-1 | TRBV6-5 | CASSYGQRFEQFF
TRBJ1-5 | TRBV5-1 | CASTTGQRNQPQHF
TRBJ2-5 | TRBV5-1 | CASSLAWETQYF
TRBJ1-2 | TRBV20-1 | CSARTVRSYGYTF
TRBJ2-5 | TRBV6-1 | CASSPTRTGGPKNQETQYF
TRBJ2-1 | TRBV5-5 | CASSLTSGSSVGNNEQFF
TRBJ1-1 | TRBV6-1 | CASSQTRIPMNTEAFF
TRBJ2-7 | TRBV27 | CASSIAGGNSYEQYF
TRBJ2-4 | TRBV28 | CASSSGGVAKNIQYF
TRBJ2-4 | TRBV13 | CASSRGGKNIQYF
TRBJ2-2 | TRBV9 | CASSVSGNTGELFF
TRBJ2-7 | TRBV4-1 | CASSQAFISGRYEQYF
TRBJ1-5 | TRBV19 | CASRDRNNNQPQHF
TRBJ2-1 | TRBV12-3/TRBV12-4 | CASSFASGEQFF
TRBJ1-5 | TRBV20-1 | CSAEGQVNNQPQHF
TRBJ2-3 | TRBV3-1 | CASSQDNMGPNTQYF
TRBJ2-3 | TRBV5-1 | CASSSVLAASTDTQYF
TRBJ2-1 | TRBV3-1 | CASSQEGRLAGVAQFF
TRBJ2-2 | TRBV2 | CASSTQGTGTGELFF